This paragraph covers one T cell receptor beta chain sequence. Being one base from a much bigger clone, this may be a read error. Germline loops: CDR1 MNHEY, CDR2 SVGEGT. V lost 10 bases and J 0 bases, leaving 12 bases between the germline ends. The CDR3 is 13 residues long. Construction of TCR beta libraries relied on iRepertoire HTBI primers and on Arm-PCR targeting CDR3 regions. One entry per CDR3 protein results from TCRdb running MiXCR on the multiplex PCR reads. In the table there are about 450,000 distinct CDR3 sequences, around 15% of which are singletons. Time point here: newly diagnosed GD, antithyroid drugs for less than 3 months. RNA isolated from PBMCs was used to make the TCR library. The data derive from a study of regulatory T cells in long-lasting Graves disease. These same records also appear under a second study, on T cells in Graves' hyperthyroidism and ophthalmopathy.

The sample consisted of peripheral blood mononuclear cells (PBMCs), taken at new diagnosis, from a patient treated with antithyroid drugs. The chain joins TRBV6-2 or TRBV6-3 to TRBJ1-1; D is perhaps TRBD1 (5 bases). This receptor was obtained from a woman in her twenties or thirties with Graves disease. The CDR3 nucleotides read TGTGCCACTACGTGGGGGGTGAACACTGAAGCTTTCTTT. Translation gives CATTWGVNTEAFF.